The 30 T cell receptor beta chains in this list originate from one sample, sequenced in a study of beta chain features in type 1 diabetes. Every bit of the isolated RNA underwent reverse transcription, so sequencing read expressed TCRB transcripts. Libraries were prepared by immunoSEQ multiplex PCR; TCRdb keeps only in-frame clonotypes and omits some of them. Of around 170,000 clones listed, just over 9% are singletons. The sample consisted of central memory CD4+ T cells from blood. The receptors come from a woman under 30 in good health.

This clone was picked up a small number of times. The junction and the germline gene differ at one end; a read error may be behind it. J is TRBJ2-7 and V is TRBV4-1; a weak D match, TRBD1 (5 bases). The V gene's germline CDR1 is MGHRA and CDR2 YSYEKL. This CDR3 contains 13 residues. CDR3 residues: CASSQDRQTQQYF. Here the CDR3 DNA reads TGTGCCAGCAGCCAAGATAGACAGACTCAGCAGTACTTC.

In this sample, this clone turned up a few times. The V and J genes are TRBV7-2 and TRBJ1-1; a weak D match, TRBD1 (5 bases). Germline CDR1 SGHTA, CDR2 FQGNSA. The CDR3 runs 14 residues. V lost 5 bases and J lost 7, with 17 bases in between. Here the CDR3 reads CASSQKAGVGEAFF. The DNA of the CDR3 is TGTGCCAGCAGCCAGAAAGCGGGGGTTGGTGAAGCTTTCTTT.

This rearrangement joins TRBV7-6 to TRBJ2-6; a possible D gene is TRBD2 (6 bases). Trimming stripped 3 bases from V and 0 bases from J, with 18 bases between. Germline V gene sequence: CDR1 SGHVS, CDR2 FNYEAQ. The CDR3 is 19 amino acids. CDR3 region: CASSFTVPGEPSGANVLTF. The CDR3 coding sequence is TGTGCCAGCAGCTTCACAGTACCGGGGGAGCCCTCTGGGGCCAACGTCCTGACTTTC.

This clone appeared a few times. V and J are TRBV5-1 and TRBJ2-1; D is possibly TRBD2 (6 bases). The CDR3 loop spans 15 amino acids. Germline V gives CDR1 SGHRS, CDR2 YFSETQ. V lost 2 bases and J 2 bases, leaving 11 bases between the germline ends. The CDR3 sequence: CASSFLAVAYNEQFF. CDR3 DNA sequence: TGCGCCAGCAGCTTCTTAGCGGTAGCCTACAATGAGCAGTTCTTC. The whole variable domain, filled in from reference TRBV5-1 and TRBJ2-1, reads KAGVTQTPRYLIKTRGQQVTLSCSPISGHRSVSWYQQTPGQGLQFLFEYFSETQRNKGNFPGRFSGRQFSNSRSEMNVSTLELGDSALYLCASSFLAVAYNEQFFGPGTRLTVL.

This sequence joins TRBV18 and TRBJ1-1; 7 bases fit TRBD1. Trimming took 5 bases from V and 1 from J; bases not matched to a gene: 7. The CDR3 extends over 15 amino acids. Germline lookup yields CDR1 KGHSH and CDR2 LQKENI. The CDR3: CASSEPGTENTEAFF. As DNA, the CDR3 is TGTGCCAGCTCAGAACCCGGGACAGAGAACACTGAAGCTTTCTTT.

The chain is built from TRBV29-1 and TRBJ2-1; no clear D gene. Germline CDR1 and CDR2: SQVTM and ANQGSEA. V gave up 3 bases and J gave up 7 bases, with 13 bases separating them. This CDR3 comprises 13 residues. CDR3 region: CSVETPAGNEQFF. The CDR3 DNA reads as TGCAGCGTTGAGACCCCCGCCGGGAATGAGCAGTTCTTC.

This clone occurred once. The rearrangement links TRBV7-8 to TRBJ1-1; D perhaps matches TRBD1 (5 bases). The CDR3 length is 15 residues. Trimming pared 1 base from V and 3 bases from J, leaving 12 bases between. The germline V gene has CDR1 SGHVS and CDR2 FQNEAQ. CDR3 protein: CASSLVVGPYTEAFF. The DNA of the CDR3 is TGTGCCAGCAGCTTAGTGGTGGGGCCGTACACTGAAGCTTTCTTT.

This clone was recorded at least ten times. The chain recombines TRBV5-1 with TRBJ2-1; the match to TRBD2 covers 8 bases. This CDR3 is 14 amino acids long. Per germline, CDR1 SGHRS and CDR2 YFSETQ. V trimming: 7 bases; J trimming: 8 bases; junction bases outside the gene matches: 11. The CDR3 bases are TGCGCCAGCCAGCCCGGGACTAGTAAGGATGAGCAGTTCTTC. Translated, it gives CASQPGTSKDEQFF.

The chain carries TRBV27 and TRBJ1-4; D is possibly TRBD1 (5 bases). The V gene's germline CDR1 is MNHEY and CDR2 SMNVEV (reference sequence). V gave up 5 bases and J gave up 8 bases, with 15 bases separating them. The CDR3 has 14 amino acids. The CDR3 sequence is CASSRQTTGEKLFF. CDR3 bases: TGTGCCAGCAGTAGACAGACAACAGGAGAAAAACTGTTTTTT.

The chain recombines TRBV2 with TRBJ2-1, with 7 bases aligning to TRBD1. This CDR3 has 13 amino acids. Germline CDR1 reads SNHLY; CDR2 reads FYNNEI. V was clipped by 3 bases and J by 6 bases; unmatched bases: 2. CDR3 amino acids: CASSDQGVNEQFF. CDR3 in DNA: TGTGCCAGCAGTGATCAGGGGGTCAATGAGCAGTTCTTC.

This clone has more than one count but fewer than ten. V usage is TRBV7-9 and J usage is TRBJ2-7; 7 bases map to TRBD2. Germline-derived CDR1 and CDR2 are SEHNR and FQNEAQ (reference sequence). The CDR3 contains 15 residues. V was clipped by 9 bases and J by 0 bases; unmatched bases: 11. The chain's CDR3 is CASILGPGGSYEQYF. The CDR3 DNA follows: TGTGCCAGTATCCTCGGGCCGGGGGGCTCCTACGAGCAGTACTTC.

The table lists this clone with a few counts. The genes are TRBV2 and TRBJ2-1; D might be TRBD1 (5 bases). The germline V gene encodes CDR1 SNHLY and CDR2 FYNNEI. Trimming pared 2 bases from V and 11 bases from J, leaving 13 bases between. The CDR3 is 13 amino acids. CDR3: CASSELSDSQQFF. The CDR3 DNA reads as TGTGCCAGCAGTGAACTTAGTGACAGCCAGCAGTTCTTC. The full variable domain, in which reference TRBV2 and TRBJ2-1 provide the parts outside the CDR3, is EPEVTQTPSHQVTQMGQEVILRCVPISNHLYFYWYRQILGQKVEFLVSFYNNEISEKSEIFDDQFSVERPDGSNFTLKIRSTKLEDSAMYFCASSELSDSQQFFGPGTRLTVL.

This clone was seen just once. This chain links TRBV5-4 with TRBJ2-5, with TRBD2 matching over 7 bases. V trimming: 0 bases; J trimming: 7 bases; junction bases outside the gene matches: 6. Germline V gives CDR1 SGHNT, CDR2 YYREEE (reference sequence). This CDR3 is built from 14 residues. CDR3 residues: CASSLGQREGTQYF. In nucleotides, the CDR3 is TGTGCCAGCAGCTTGGGACAGCGGGAAGGGACCCAGTACTTC.

The chain is built from TRBV19 and TRBJ2-7, with 7 positions matching TRBD2. Germline assignment: CDR1 LNHDA and CDR2 SQIVND (reference sequence). The trim removed 7 bases at V and 1 base at J, leaving 7 bases unmatched. This CDR3 has 14 amino acids. The chain's CDR3 is CASKLQRGSYEQYF. In DNA form, the CDR3 reads TGTGCCAGTAAGTTACAGCGGGGTTCCTACGAGCAGTACTTC.

Turning to this clone: Different DNA sequences within this sample yield the same CDR3. This chain connects TRBV5-1 to TRBJ2-1; 13 nucleotides match TRBD2. With 2 bases clipped from V and 10 bases from J, the junction kept 3 bases outside the gene matches. Germline CDR1 is SGHRS and CDR2 is YFSETQ. The CDR3 loop spans 14 amino acids. As DNA, the CDR3 is TGCGCCAGCAGCTTCGGGACTAGCGGGGTAGAGCAGTTCTTC. Protein: CASSFGTSGVEQFF.

J is TRBJ2-1 and V is TRBV9; 7 bases match TRBD2. CDR3 length: 18 residues. Germline trimming cut 2 bases from V and 0 bases from J; bases unmatched to any gene: 11. Germline V gene sequence: CDR1 SGDLS, CDR2 YYNGEE. The CDR3 DNA reads as TGTGCCAGCAGCGTCTACCCTGGCGGGAGTCCCTCCTACAATGAGCAGTTCTTC. Protein: CASSVYPGGSPSYNEQFF.

The CDR3 DNA reads as TGTGCCTGGAGTGTTAGGGGGACAGTCGCAGGCTTCTTT. Its protein is CAWSVRGTVAGFF. This sequence joins TRBV30 and TRBJ1-1, with 7 bases lining up with TRBD1. Germline V gene sequence: CDR1 GTSNPN, CDR2 SVGIG (reference sequence). This CDR3 comprises 13 residues. V shed 0 bases, J shed 14 bases, and the junction held 12 bases outside the gene matches.

This clone was seen repeatedly, ten times or more. V usage is TRBV11-2 and J usage is TRBJ2-3; 7 bases are shared with TRBD2. Germline V CDR1 and CDR2: SGHAT, FQNNGV. V trimming: 0 bases; J trimming: 5 bases; junction bases outside the gene matches: 2. The CDR3 is 14 residues long. CDR3 loop: CASSLDLAEDTQYF. The DNA of the CDR3 is TGTGCCAGCAGCTTAGATCTAGCGGAAGATACGCAGTATTTT. The whole variable domain, remainder taken from reference TRBV11-2 and TRBJ2-3, is EAGVAQSPRYKIIEKRQSVAFWCNPISGHATLYWYQQILGQGPKLLIQFQNNGVVDDSQLPKDRFSAERLKGVDSTLKIQPAKLEDSAVYLCASSLDLAEDTQYFGPGTRLTVL.

A few counts support this clone. The rearrangement joins TRBV12-5 to TRBJ2-5; D call uncertain. Germline CDR1 LGHNT, CDR2 FRNRAP. V was cut by 4 bases and J by 7 bases, with 10 bases left in between. There are 12 residues in the CDR3. In DNA form, the CDR3 reads TGTGCTAGTGGTTCATCTGCGCCGACCCAGTACTTC. Translating gives CASGSSAPTQYF.

The rearrangement uses TRBV2 and TRBJ1-2, with 7 positions matching TRBD1. Germline V gene sequence: CDR1 SNHLY, CDR2 FYNNEI. This CDR3 spans 15 amino acids. Trimming took 3 bases from V and 4 from J; bases not matched to a gene: 8. CDR3 residues: CASSERGQGGYGYTF. Here the CDR3 DNA reads TGTGCCAGCAGTGAGCGGGGCCAGGGGGGCTATGGCTACACCTTC. Full variable domain (outside the CDR3, taken from reference TRBV2 and TRBJ1-2): EPEVTQTPSHQVTQMGQEVILRCVPISNHLYFYWYRQILGQKVEFLVSFYNNEISEKSEIFDDQFSVERPDGSNFTLKIRSTKLEDSAMYFCASSERGQGGYGYTFGSGTRLTVV.

This chain connects TRBV5-8 to TRBJ2-5; 7 bases line up with TRBD1. The ends lost 3 bases at V and 2 bases at J; junction bases unmatched: 1. The CDR3 covers 13 residues. Germline values: CDR1 SGHTS, CDR2 YDEGEE. The CDR3: CASSWDSQETQYF. CDR3 bases: TGTGCCAGCAGCTGGGACAGTCAAGAGACCCAGTACTTC.

The CDR3 DNA sequence: TGTGCCAGCTCATTACAGGGATCTGGCGAGCAGTACTTC. This gives the protein CASSLQGSGEQYF. The genes are TRBV18 and TRBJ2-7, with D maybe TRBD1 (6 bases). Germline values: CDR1 KGHSH, CDR2 LQKENI. V lost 5 bases and J lost 6, with 14 bases in between. This CDR3 is 13 amino acids long. The full variable domain, its missing parts supplied by reference TRBV18 and TRBJ2-7, is NAGVMQNPRHLVRRRGQEARLRCSPMKGHSHVYWYRQLPEEGLKFMVYLQKENIIDESGMPKERFSAEFPKEGPSILRIQQVVRGDSAAYFCASSLQGSGEQYFGPGTRLTVT.

This clone turned up a few times. Different DNA sequences within this sample yield the same CDR3. This sequence joins TRBV5-1 and TRBJ2-3; 11 bases fit TRBD2. J was trimmed by 5 bases and V by 3 bases; bases with no gene match: 8. The CDR3 is 16 amino acids. From germline, CDR1 is SGHRS and CDR2 YFSETQ. The DNA for the CDR3 is TGCGCCAGCAGCTCCCGGTTAGCGGGGGGGATAGATACGCAGTATTTT. This gives the protein CASSSRLAGGIDTQYF.

This sequence joins TRBV5-1 and TRBJ2-1; D not resolved. The ends were cut back, 5 bases at V and 8 bases at J, with 11 bases in the middle. Per germline, CDR1 SGHRS and CDR2 YFSETQ. This CDR3 has 12 amino acids. DNA for the CDR3: TGCGCCAGCAGTCTGCTAGTGGATGAGCAGTTCTTC. This translates into CASSLLVDEQFF.

The chain recombines TRBV9 with TRBJ2-7; tentative D call: TRBD2 (6 bases). V gave up 0 bases and J gave up 2 bases, with 12 bases separating them. The CDR3 contains 15 residues. Germline CDR1 reads SGDLS; CDR2 reads YYNGEE. DNA for the CDR3: TGTGCCAGCAGCGTAGAAGGCGGGGCCACCTACGAGCAGTACTTC. Translation: CASSVEGGATYEQYF.

This clone came up a few times. The chain uses TRBV5-4 and TRBJ1-2; 8 nucleotides align to TRBD1. This CDR3 region has 17 residues. Losses at the gene ends were 4 bases for V and 0 bases for J; bases not matched to a gene: 11. CDR1 is SGHNT and CDR2 is YYREEE in the germline V gene (reference sequence). Here the CDR3 reads CASSLRTGITSNYGYTF. DNA for the CDR3: TGTGCCAGCAGCCTAAGGACAGGGATTACTTCTAACTATGGCTACACCTTC.

The rearrangement joins TRBV14 to TRBJ2-3; possibly TRBD1 for D (6 bases). The CDR3 consists of 14 residues. CDR1 and CDR2 from the germline V gene are SGHDN and FVKESK. The ends were cut back, 4 bases at V and 6 bases at J, with 14 bases in the middle. The CDR3 reads CASSLSAQGDTQYF. The CDR3 DNA follows: TGTGCCAGCAGCCTGTCCGCACAGGGCGATACGCAGTATTTT.

The chain joins TRBV7-2 to TRBJ1-4; D is unresolved. The V gene's germline CDR1 is SGHTA and CDR2 FQGNSA. The CDR3 runs 13 residues. V shed 5 bases and J shed 8 bases, with 12 bases lying between them. The CDR3 coding sequence is TGTGCCAGCAGCCAAGAGCTAGGCGAAAAACTGTTTTTT. The encoded protein is CASSQELGEKLFF.

This clone has a handful of counts. The chain joins TRBV18 to TRBJ2-1; 11 bases align to TRBD2. The CDR3 spans 15 residues. V shed 5 bases and J 3 bases; nucleotides not matched to a gene: 3. Germline V lookup: CDR1 KGHSH, CDR2 LQKENI. CDR3 bases: TGTGCCAGCTCAGAGACTAGCGGGAACTACAATGAGCAGTTCTTC. Translation gives CASSETSGNYNEQFF.

V usage is TRBV14 and J usage is TRBJ2-3; 10 nucleotides line up with TRBD2. The CDR3 is made up of 16 amino acids. V shed 3 bases and J 6 bases; nucleotides not matched to a gene: 9. Germline V gene lookup returns CDR1 SGHDN and CDR2 FVKESK. The CDR3 region has the DNA TGTGCCAGCAGCCACCTACAGGGACTAGCGCGGGATACGCAGTATTTT. It translates to CASSHLQGLARDTQYF.